This record looks at one T cell receptor (beta chain) sequence and its context. This record belongs to a study of blood T cell repertoires in COVID-19. Only in-frame clones appear in the TCRdb table, and some are missing; sequencing was by immunoSEQ multiplex PCR. The sample has about 24,000 clones, roughly 90% seen once. CDR3 length: 14 amino acids. Losses at the gene ends were 5 bases for V and 5 bases for J; bases not matched to a gene: 5. Germline V lookup: CDR1 MNHEY, CDR2 SMNVEV (reference sequence). Sequencing was done on a sample of peripheral blood. The receptor's source is a human donor with acute or convalescent COVID-19. The donor label of this sample is uncertain. The chain recombines TRBV27 with TRBJ1-5; 8 bases agree with TRBD1. CDR3 DNA sequence: TGTGCCAGCAGTCCAGGGGGCTGGTATCAGCCCCAGCATTTT. This translates into CASSPGGWYQPQHF.